The source of this TCR beta chain is a study of shared clonotypes between healthy human individuals. Comment on this clone: Its antigen remains unknown.

Using immunoSEQ multiplex PCR, the repertoire was profiled, and TCRdb retains in-frame clones only, with some absent. The top ten clones hold around 0.61% of a sample with 900,000 to 1,200,000 clones, around three quarters of them seen once. Study results and limitations: Depth of sequencing was expected to influence donor clonotype sharing. The donor pool, a small one, limited the genetic and exposure-history diversity represented. Large depth notwithstanding, sorted-subset sequencing proved incomplete by rarefaction.

Every one of the donors was a Caucasian adult that lived in Nashville, Tennessee. This CDR3 is built from 13 residues. Trimming cost V 3 bases and J 4 bases, with 7 bases left between them. CDR1 SGHVS and CDR2 FNYEAQ come from the germline V gene. This chain connects TRBV7-6 to TRBJ2-1; D is unresolved. This clonotype was obtained from a man between 18 and 29 years old in good health. Some clones in this sample may be carry-over from other donors' samples. The sample was memory CD4+ T cells from PBMCs. Subset defined: CD45RA-negative fraction. The CDR3 DNA follows: TGTGCCAGCAGCTTCGGCGCTTACAATGAGCAGTTCTTC. It codes for CASSFGAYNEQFF.